Below, 20 T cell receptor beta chains from the same sample are listed, as sequenced in a study of shared clonotypes between healthy human individuals. Generated by immunoSEQ multiplex PCR, the TCRdb table keeps only in-frame clones and is missing some. In the table there are around 2.3 million clones, around 95% of which are singletons. The sequencing input was naive CD4+ T cells sorted from blood. Subset described: CD45RA+ positively selected. These receptors originate from a man younger than 35 in good health.

The chain is built from TRBV6-5 and TRBJ2-5; 10 positions agree with TRBD1. This CDR3 comprises 15 residues. The V segment lost 1 base and the J segment 5 bases; nucleotides outside the gene matches: 4. Germline V lookup: CDR1 MNHEY, CDR2 SVGAGI. As DNA, the CDR3 is TGTGCCAGCAGTTACTTGACAGGGGGCGAGGAGACCCAGTACTTC. This translates into CASSYLTGGEETQYF.

V usage is TRBV7-3 and J usage is TRBJ1-1, with 9 bases lining up with TRBD1. Losses at the gene ends were 5 bases for V and 1 base for J; bases not matched to a gene: 8. CDR1 is SGHTA and CDR2 is FQGTGA in the germline V gene. CDR3 length equals 16 residues. The CDR3 region has the DNA TGTGCCAGCAGCCTGACAGGGGGGGTTGCGAACACTGAAGCTTTCTTT. The encoded protein is CASSLTGGVANTEAFF.

V gene TRBV30 combines with J gene TRBJ1-2; 12 bases line up with TRBD1. This CDR3 is 15 amino acids long. Unmatched junction bases numbered 13, after V lost 6 bases and J lost 8 bases. Germline CDR1 reads GTSNPN; CDR2 reads SVGIG (reference sequence). The DNA of the CDR3 is TGTGCCTGCGTCGGGACAGGGGGCGGGGTAATCGGCTACACCTTC. Protein sequence: CACVGTGGGVIGYTF.

The chain recombines TRBV7-2 with TRBJ2-4, with 9 bases matching TRBD2. The germline V gene encodes CDR1 SGHTA and CDR2 FQGNSA. This CDR3 spans 17 amino acids. V lost 2 bases and J lost 0; bases outside the gene matches: 5. CDR3 nucleotides: TGTGCCAGCAGCTTAAGGGCTAGCGGGGTAGCCAAAAACATTCAGTACTTC. Translating gives CASSLRASGVAKNIQYF.

The chain uses TRBV6-5 and TRBJ2-3; 9 nucleotides agree with TRBD1. V gave up 5 bases and J gave up 6 bases; unmatched junction bases: 9. The CDR3 loop spans 15 amino acids. Germline assignment: CDR1 MNHEY and CDR2 SVGAGI. The CDR3 nucleotides read TGTGCCAGCAGTGTACAGGGGGCGCCGGCTGATACGCAGTATTTT. It yields the protein CASSVQGAPADTQYF.

The chain carries TRBV11-2 and TRBJ2-5; 9 bases are a match to TRBD2. CDR3 length: 15 residues. Per the germline V gene, CDR1 is SGHAT and CDR2 is FQNNGV. Trimming took 1 base from V and 3 from J; bases not matched to a gene: 3. The CDR3 is CASSLGSSGEETQYF. The CDR3 bases are TGTGCCAGCAGCTTAGGGTCTAGCGGGGAAGAGACCCAGTACTTC.

CDR3 sequence: CASSFPPLETQYF. The CDR3 region has the DNA TGCGCCAGCAGCTTTCCCCCTTTAGAGACCCAGTACTTC. V is TRBV5-1 and J is TRBJ2-5, with no clear D. CDR1 and CDR2 from the germline V gene are SGHRS and YFSETQ. The V end was cut by 2 bases, the J end by 4 bases, with 9 bases between. There are 13 residues in the CDR3.

The chain combines TRBV7-2 with TRBJ2-7; no clear D. V lost 1 base and J lost 2, with 15 bases in between. The length of the CDR3 is 16 residues. Looked up from germline, CDR1 is SGHTA and CDR2 is FQGNSA. CDR3 amino acids: CASSLGSPRLAYEQYF. CDR3 DNA sequence: TGTGCCAGCAGCTTAGGATCCCCCCGACTTGCCTACGAGCAGTACTTC.

V usage is TRBV28 and J usage is TRBJ1-6; D gene uncertain. Germline lookup yields CDR1 MDHEN and CDR2 SYDVKM. Trimming took 1 base from V and 7 from J, leaving 14 bases between them. The CDR3 covers 16 residues. In DNA form, the CDR3 reads TGTGCCAGCAGTTTATATTACGGTTCTCTAAATTCACCCCTCCACTTT. Residues: CASSLYYGSLNSPLHF.

V gene TRBV4-3 combines with J gene TRBJ1-4, with a possible D match to TRBD1 (6 bases). The CDR3 length is 15 residues. V shed 0 bases and J shed 8 bases, with 13 bases lying between them. Germline V gene lookup returns CDR1 LGHNA and CDR2 YSLEER. CDR3 sequence reads: CASSQDSRGGEKLFF. The CDR3 nucleotides read TGCGCCAGCAGCCAAGATTCCAGGGGTGGGGAAAAACTGTTTTTT.

The chain carries TRBV6-6 and TRBJ1-2, with D unclear. V was pared by 6 bases and J by 5 bases, with 13 bases between. The CDR3 loop spans 13 amino acids. Germline values: CDR1 MNHNY, CDR2 SVGAGI (reference sequence). The DNA of the CDR3 is TGTGCCAGCAGATATCCCCCTTTATATGGCTACACCTTC. This translates into CASRYPPLYGYTF.

The V and J genes are TRBV7-2 and TRBJ2-7, with D perhaps matching TRBD1 (6 bases). V was pared by 7 bases and J by 0 bases, with 13 bases between. Germline assignment: CDR1 SGHTA and CDR2 FQGNSA. CDR3 length: 14 amino acids. CDR3 residues: CASIPDRYSYEQYF. In nucleotides, the CDR3 is TGTGCCAGCATCCCCGACAGGTACTCCTACGAGCAGTACTTC.

This chain connects TRBV4-1 to TRBJ2-3, with D uncertain. The CDR3 consists of 14 residues. CDR1 and CDR2 (germline): MGHRA, YSYEKL. V shed 4 bases and J shed 7 bases, with 15 bases lying between them. DNA for the CDR3: TGCGCCAGCAGCCTCTTCAGACTGGGGTATACGCAGTATTTT. Protein product: CASSLFRLGYTQYF.

The chain couples TRBV5-1 to TRBJ2-5, with D perhaps TRBD1 (6 bases). Germline V gives CDR1 SGHRS, CDR2 YFSETQ. V lost 4 bases, J lost 2 bases, and 21 bases lay in between. This CDR3 spans 17 amino acids. The CDR3 region is CASSRTTLGRGQETQYF. In DNA, the CDR3 is TGCGCCAGCAGCCGGACGACCCTCGGTAGGGGGCAAGAGACCCAGTACTTC.

The CDR3 is CASNAGGPKDEQFF. The CDR3 coding sequence is TGTGCCAGCAACGCGGGGGGGCCAAAGGATGAGCAGTTCTTC. The genes are TRBV5-4 and TRBJ2-1, with 9 bases fitting TRBD2. The CDR3 spans 14 residues. Germline loops: CDR1 SGHNT, CDR2 YYREEE (reference sequence). With 6 bases clipped from V and 8 bases from J, the junction kept 9 bases outside the gene matches.

This sequence joins TRBV19 and TRBJ2-7; 11 bases are shared with TRBD2. This CDR3 contains 15 residues. V lost 8 bases to trimming and J lost 3 bases; unmatched junction nucleotides: 9. Germline V CDR1 and CDR2: LNHDA, SQIVND (reference sequence). The chain's CDR3 is CASCLAGGAGYEQYF. The CDR3 DNA reads as TGTGCCAGTTGTCTAGCGGGAGGTGCCGGCTACGAGCAGTACTTC.

This chain joins TRBV5-1 and TRBJ2-5; either TRBD1 or TRBD2 may supply D (6 bases each). The germline CDR1 and CDR2 sequences are SGHRS and YFSETQ. V lost 7 bases, J lost 4 bases, and 17 bases lay in between. CDR3 length: 14 residues. CDR3 DNA: TGCGCCAGCCCCGTCTCGGGGGCAAGAGAGACCCAGTACTTC. Translated: CASPVSGARETQYF.

This chain joins TRBV7-2 and TRBJ2-1, with TRBD2 matching over 7 bases. The CDR3 contains 15 residues. Trimming at V came to 1 base and at J to 2 bases, leaving 2 bases not matched to a gene. Germline V gives CDR1 SGHTA, CDR2 FQGNSA. The CDR3 sequence: CASSLDAGAYNEQFF. The CDR3 DNA sequence: TGTGCCAGCAGCTTAGATGCGGGAGCCTACAATGAGCAGTTCTTC.

CDR3 in DNA: TGTGCCATCAGCTCTACGGAGGGGCTCAACTATGGCTACACCTTC. Its protein is CAISSTEGLNYGYTF. The chain couples TRBV10-3 to TRBJ1-2; TRBD1 is a possible D gene (5 bases). Per the germline V gene, CDR1 is ENHRY and CDR2 is SYGVKD. The CDR3 spans 15 residues. The V end lost 6 bases, the J end lost 2 bases, and 16 bases lay between the germline ends.

The CDR3 coding sequence is TGTGCCAGCAGAAAAGAGGGGGCAGACAATCAGCCCCAGCATTTT. It encodes CASRKEGADNQPQHF. The chain combines TRBV28 with TRBJ1-5; 7 nucleotides line up with TRBD1. V lost 6 bases and J lost 3; bases outside the gene matches: 8. There are 15 residues in the CDR3. CDR1 and CDR2 (germline): MDHEN, SYDVKM. Drawing the rest from reference TRBV28 and TRBJ1-5, the complete variable domain is DVKVTQSSRYLVKRTGEKVFLECVQDMDHENMFWYRQDPGLGLRLIYFSYDVKMKEKGDIPEGYSVSREKKERFSLILESASTNQTSMYLCASRKEGADNQPQHFGDGTRLSIL.